A selection of T cell receptor beta chains follows, all from one sample in a study of shared clonotypes between healthy human individuals. The method was immunoSEQ multiplex PCR; TCRdb's version includes in-frame clones alone and lacks a portion of them. Seen here are millions of clones, approximately 95% observed once, and the top ten hold 0.9% to 1.3%. What was sequenced was naive CD8+ T cells sorted from blood. The receptors come from a man aged 18-30 years in good health. Each CDR3 is given with its conserved first and last residue. The D gene is left open where the match is weak. Clone size is not always given. Where it is, it says once, few, many or a class for expanded clones.

v_gene	j_gene	d_gene	abundance	CDR3nt	CDR3aa
TRBV7-9	TRBJ2-7	-	-	TGTGCCAGCAGCTTAGTAGGAGGGAGTTACCACGAGCAGTACTTC	CASSLVGGSYHEQYF
TRBV30	TRBJ1-2	-	-	TGTGCCTGGAGTGTGAGCTATGGCTACACCTTC	CAWSVSYGYTF
TRBV6-5	TRBJ2-7	-	-	TGTGCCAGCAGTTACTCGGTAGGGGAATGGGCCTACGAGCAGTACTTC	CASSYSVGEWAYEQYF
TRBV4-1	TRBJ1-2	-	-	TGCGCCAGCAGCCATGCTAACGACAGACTGAACTATGGCTACACCTTC	CASSHANDRLNYGYTF
TRBV7-9	TRBJ1-1	TRBD1	-	TGTGCCACCCGACAGGGAGAGCGCACTGAAGCTTTCTTT	CATRQGERTEAFF
TRBV29-1	TRBJ2-1	TRBD2	-	TGCAGCGTTGACGCTGGGACTAGCGGGAACAATGAGCAGTTCTTC	CSVDAGTSGNNEQFF
TRBV19	TRBJ2-1	-	once	TGTGCCAGTACTTCAGGGGGGCCCTACAATGAGCAGTTCTTC	CASTSGGPYNEQFF
TRBV28	TRBJ2-3	TRBD2	-	TGTGCCAGCAGTTTATTGGGGGGGGAGGCGGATACGCAGTATTTT	CASSLLGGEADTQYF
TRBV25-1	TRBJ2-7	-	once	TGTGCCAGCAGTGGGGTCTACGAGCAGTACTTC	CASSGVYEQYF
TRBV9	TRBJ1-1	-	once	TGTGCCAGCAGCGTAGGCTCAGGGGCGCAGGAAGCTTTCTTT	CASSVGSGAQEAFF
TRBV11-2	TRBJ1-6	-	-	TGTGCCAGCAGCTTAGTCCAGGGTTCCCCTTCACCCCTCCACTTT	CASSLVQGSPSPLHF
TRBV9	TRBJ2-7	TRBD1	-	TGTGCCAGCAGCGTACCCCAGGGGGACAGGGGTTACGAGCAGTACTTC	CASSVPQGDRGYEQYF
TRBV15	TRBJ2-1	TRBD2	-	TGTGCCACCAGCAGAGGACGCGGGAGAGGAACCTACAATGAGCAGTTCTTC	CATSRGRGRGTYNEQFF
TRBV27	TRBJ2-1	TRBD1	-	TGTGCCAGCAACACCGGGACAGGAAACTACAATGAGCAGTTCTTC	CASNTGTGNYNEQFF
TRBV5-8	TRBJ2-7	-	-	TGTGCCAGCAAGGAACGTTCCTCCTACGAGCAGTACTTC	CASKERSSYEQYF